A single TCR beta chain is shown here with its context. Its antigen is still unknown. The source of the sample is a study of T cell repertoires in cytomegalovirus infection. For the study at large: Evidence of both CMV infection and a matching HLA type came from public TCR beta signatures. General study results and limits: Accumulated public TCR beta family frequency recognized individuals carrying CMV together with the relevant HLA. There were HLA-C-restricted CMV-specific TCR beta clonotypes dominating the ex vivo response.

This CDR3 contains 13 residues. Germline CDR1 reads LNHNV; CDR2 reads YYDKDF (reference sequence). The ends were cut back, 3 bases at V and 5 bases at J, with 11 bases in the middle. TCRdb reanalysed the reads using MiXCR and keeps one entry per CDR3 protein. The data hold about 740,000 distinct CDR3 sequences, with about 40% observed a single time. The sequencing input was PBMCs. The J gene is TRBJ2-7, the V gene TRBV15, with D perhaps TRBD1 (6 bases). This clonotype was obtained from a human donor in good health (CMV status not recorded). Some clones in this sample may be carry-over from other donors' samples. CDR3 DNA sequence: TGTGCCACCAGCAGGCACGGGACAAACGAGCAGTACTTC. This translates into CATSRHGTNEQYF.